This entry lists 9 T cell receptor beta chains sequenced from one sample in a study of CD8 T cells in ankylosing spondylitis. Study conclusions and caveats: About 8 highly homologous variants made up a TCR beta motif, and this motif appeared characteristic of ankylosing spondylitis blood.

One entry per CDR3 protein, called by TCRdb with MiXCR from the 5' RACE reads. The table has 330,000 or so distinct CDR3 sequences, 6.5% to 10% seen once. For these receptors, no antigen is known. Sequencing was performed on blood, either unsorted or a sorted T cell fraction (not recorded which). The receptors were sampled from a male donor with ankylosing spondylitis.

This clonotype showed up many times. The chain employs TRBV20-1 and TRBJ2-4; 12 nucleotides align to TRBD2. Looked up from germline, CDR1 is DFQATT and CDR2 is SNEGSKA (reference sequence). V gave up 1 base and J gave up 6 bases; unmatched junction bases: 4. The CDR3 consists of 15 residues. CDR3 residues: CSARATSGRSNIQYF. The CDR3 region has the DNA TGCAGTGCTAGAGCGACTAGCGGGAGATCAAACATTCAGTACTTC.

This chain uses TRBV7-2 with TRBJ2-3, with D uncertain. The V gene lost 0 bases and the J gene lost 2 bases, with 12 bases spanning the gap. The germline V gene encodes CDR1 SGHTA and CDR2 FQGNSA. This CDR3 is 16 amino acids long. This CDR3 reads CASSLASGYYTDTQYF. CDR3 nucleotide sequence: TGTGCCAGCAGCTTAGCATCCGGTTACTACACAGATACGCAGTATTTT.

The chain has TRBV29-1 and TRBJ2-7, with D tentatively TRBD1 (5 bases). V was trimmed by 3 bases and J by 6 bases, leaving 15 bases between them. Germline V gene lookup returns CDR1 SQVTM and CDR2 ANQGSEA. The CDR3 covers 13 residues. CDR3 nucleotides: TGCAGCGTTGAGGCGGACACCGGAACCGAGCAGTACTTC. Translation gives CSVEADTGTEQYF.

This clonotype was counted only a few times. V gene TRBV6-1 combines with J gene TRBJ2-2; 8 positions match TRBD1. The junction had 8 bases not matched to a gene; V was cut back by 6 bases and J by 2 bases. The CDR3 spans 16 residues. Germline loops: CDR1 MNHNS, CDR2 SASEGT. The CDR3 DNA is TGTGCCAGCAGACCATGGGCAGGGGGCAACACCGGGGAGCTGTTTTTT. Residues: CASRPWAGGNTGELFF.

The chain joins TRBV29-1 to TRBJ2-3; TRBD1 aligns across 7 bases. J gave up 2 bases and V 5 bases, and 4 bases lay outside the gene matches. Germline V gene lookup returns CDR1 SQVTM and CDR2 ANQGSEA. CDR3 length: 13 residues. The CDR3 DNA follows: TGCAGCGTTCCGGACAGGAACACAGATACGCAGTATTTT. Protein sequence: CSVPDRNTDTQYF.

This chain connects TRBV11-2 to TRBJ1-1; D ambiguous. The CDR3 sequence is 19 residues long. Trimming removed 1 base from V and 4 bases from J, with 25 bases in between. Germline V gene data show CDR1 as SGHAT and CDR2 as FQNNGV. DNA of the CDR3: TGTGCCAGCAGCTTAGTCCTAGGGAGCATTGAGCCCGCTTCCACTGAAGCTTTCTTT. It specifies CASSLVLGSIEPASTEAFF.

This clonotype occurred a few times. V usage is TRBV19 and J usage is TRBJ2-5; D call uncertain. V lost 3 bases to trimming and J lost 7 bases, with 18 bases between them. This CDR3 spans 15 amino acids. Germline V CDR1 and CDR2: LNHDA, SQIVND (reference sequence). This CDR3 reads CASSIFPTSDGTQYF. The CDR3 DNA reads as TGTGCCAGTAGTATTTTCCCTACGTCTGACGGGACCCAGTACTTC.

The J gene is TRBJ2-5, the V gene TRBV27; D not resolved. Trimming pared 5 bases from V and 5 bases from J, leaving 12 bases between. This CDR3 region has 13 residues. The germline CDR1 and CDR2 sequences are MNHEY and SMNVEV (reference sequence). DNA for the CDR3: TGTGCCAGCAGTCCCGGGCCGGGCGAGACCCAGTACTTC. It is translated as CASSPGPGETQYF.

The genes are TRBV7-9 and TRBJ2-3; 7 bases match TRBD2. Per germline, CDR1 SEHNR and CDR2 FQNEAQ (reference sequence). The CDR3 is made up of 16 amino acids. With V trimmed by 5 bases and J by 5 bases, 13 bases remained unmatched. CDR3 loop: CASSGVSGGAGDTQYF. DNA for the CDR3: TGTGCCAGCAGCGGCGTCTCGGGAGGAGCAGGAGATACGCAGTATTTT.